This paragraph reports one T cell receptor (beta chain). These data come from a study of cytomegalovirus exposure and HLA in healthy donors. The PCR had 60 Vbeta and 13 Jbeta primers. Assay: immunoSEQ multiplex PCR; the TCRdb copy retains only in-frame clones and omits some. The sample includes 110,000 to 150,000 clones, 75% to 90% seen only once; the top ten take approximately 1.1%. This TCR came from a female donor in good health and CMV-seronegative. The sequenced sample was PBMCs.

The CDR3 nucleotides are TGTGCCAGTAGTCATCAGGGGGGCGGTCAGCCCCAGCATTTT. Its protein is CASSHQGGGQPQHF. This chain links TRBV19 with TRBJ1-5; 7 bases line up with TRBD1. V shed 5 bases, J shed 6 bases, and the junction held 7 bases outside the gene matches. Germline CDR1 is LNHDA and CDR2 is SQIVND (reference sequence). The CDR3 has 14 residues.